This T cell receptor beta chain was retrieved from a study of cytomegalovirus exposure and HLA in healthy donors. Study background: Caucasian-associated ancestry cluster membership applied to around 80% of 300 to 450 genotyped donors.

Trimming shortened V by 11 bases and J by 4 bases, and 19 bases separated the two germline ends. Germline CDR1 MNHEY, CDR2 SMNVEV (reference sequence). The CDR3 length is 14 residues. PCR used 60 Vbeta primers and 13 Jbeta primers. Method: immunoSEQ multiplex PCR; TCRdb's copy keeps in-frame clones and lacks some. The table lists about 92,000 clones, about 67% of them singletons, with 16% in the top ten. Concerning this clone itself: Antigen unknown.

Nominally healthy donors provided the samples, though records likely missed some immune exposures. Study findings and constraints: In vitro data verified three CMV-associated chains as specific for CMV antigens.

The chain carries TRBV27 and TRBJ2-3; D is possibly TRBD2 (6 bases). Sequencing was done on a sample of PBMCs. This TCR derives from a young woman in good health and CMV-seropositive. The CDR3: CAGVPGPGADTQYF. CDR3 bases: TGTGCCGGCGTACCGGGACCGGGGGCAGATACGCAGTATTTT.